This record looks at one TCR beta chain sequence and its context. The data are from a study of blood T cell repertoires in COVID-19. Study-level information: Both acute and convalescent COVID-19 samples were obtained from the United States, Italy and Spain. The cDNA or gDNA used as material had been derived from T cells, B-cell-depleted T cells, or PBMCs.

Study processing details: Nucleated cell counts were estimated from reference gene primer amplification. Method: immunoSEQ multiplex PCR; TCRdb's copy keeps in-frame clones and lacks some. That table furnishes V, J and clone size, whereas the DNA furnished D and trimming. Counted here are 65,000 to 75,000 clones, approximately 78% occurring once; the ten biggest clones make up around 9.7%. Germline CDR1 LGHDT, CDR2 YNNKEL (reference sequence). Trimming stripped 0 bases from V and 1 base from J, with 12 bases between. The CDR3 spans 16 residues. The TCR sequence derives from a woman older than 75 with acute or convalescent COVID-19. Sequences were obtained from peripheral blood. The V call is TRBV3-1 (or the pseudogene TRBV3-2), the J call TRBJ1-1; maybe TRBD1 (5 bases). The CDR3 reads CASSQERGLGNTEAFF. The CDR3, as DNA: TGTGCCAGCAGCCAAGAGCGGGGACTGGGGAACACTGAAGCTTTCTTT.